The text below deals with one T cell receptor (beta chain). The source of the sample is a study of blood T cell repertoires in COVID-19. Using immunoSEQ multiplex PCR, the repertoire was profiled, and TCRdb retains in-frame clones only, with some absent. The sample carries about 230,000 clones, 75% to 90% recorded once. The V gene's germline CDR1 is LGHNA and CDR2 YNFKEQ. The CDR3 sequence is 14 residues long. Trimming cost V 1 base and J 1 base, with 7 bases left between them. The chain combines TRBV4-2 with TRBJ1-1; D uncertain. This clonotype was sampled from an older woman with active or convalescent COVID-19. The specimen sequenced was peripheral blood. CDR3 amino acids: CASSQGGENTEAFF. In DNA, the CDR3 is TGTGCCAGCAGCCAAGGGGGAGAGAACACTGAAGCTTTCTTT.